The TCR beta chain under discussion was sequenced for a study of long-term antiretroviral therapy in people with HIV. Study-wide results and limits: Whereas controls had wider CDR3 length ranges, HIV repertoires had narrower ones.

Note on this clone: Its antigen is currently unknown.

Per germline, CDR1 SGHNT and CDR2 YYREEE (reference sequence). Trimming removed 4 bases from V and 5 bases from J, with 18 bases in between. The CDR3 sequence is 15 residues long. At survey level, the immunoSEQ assay was run in its v3.0 version. TCRdb's copy holds only in-frame clones and misses some; the assay was immunoSEQ multiplex PCR. The sample records tens of thousands of clones, approximately 93% being singletons. This receptor was obtained from a woman between 35 and 50 years old with HIV. V is TRBV5-4 and J is TRBJ1-1; D possibly corresponds to TRBD1 (6 bases). The sequencing used unsorted PBMCs, collected 7.6 years after starting antiretroviral therapy. The CDR3 DNA is TGTGCCAGCAGCCCCGGTATCAGGGGCGATACTGAAGCTTTCTTT. It encodes CASSPGIRGDTEAFF.